Presented here are 9 T cell receptor beta chains from one specimen sequenced in a study of blood T cell repertoires in COVID-19. The data were produced by immunoSEQ multiplex PCR, yet TCRdb's version contains in-frame clones alone and is incomplete. The table lists approximately 380,000 clones, 85% of them singletons. The sample comprised peripheral blood. The receptors originated from a young woman with acute or convalescent COVID-19.

This clone appeared once. The chain couples TRBV2 to TRBJ1-3; D remains ambiguous. This CDR3 comprises 14 residues. The ends were cut back, 6 bases at V and 0 bases at J, with 9 bases in the middle. In germline, CDR1 is SNHLY, CDR2 FYNNEI. The CDR3 nucleotides are TGTGCCAGCAGGGGGAGGGACTCTGGAAACACCATATATTTT. It translates to CASRGRDSGNTIYF.

V gene TRBV5-1 combines with J gene TRBJ2-7; 9 bases match TRBD1. From germline, CDR1 is SGHRS and CDR2 YFSETQ. The V segment lost 3 bases and the J segment 7 bases; nucleotides outside the gene matches: 8. The CDR3 loop spans 14 amino acids. CDR3 coding DNA: TGCGCCAGCAGCTCCCCGGACAGGGGAGGAGAGCAGTACTTC. Amino acid sequence: CASSSPDRGGEQYF. The full variable domain, rest sourced from reference TRBV5-1 and TRBJ2-7, is KAGVTQTPRYLIKTRGQQVTLSCSPISGHRSVSWYQQTPGQGLQFLFEYFSETQRNKGNFPGRFSGRQFSNSRSEMNVSTLELGDSALYLCASSSPDRGGEQYFGPGTRLTVT.

DNA for the CDR3: TGTGCCAGCAGCTGGGGGGACACTAATGAAAAACTGTTTTTT. Protein sequence: CASSWGDTNEKLFF. The V and J genes are TRBV5-8 and TRBJ1-4; possibly TRBD1 for D (5 bases). This CDR3 contains 14 residues. Germline assignment: CDR1 SGHTS and CDR2 YDEGEE. V lost 3 bases to trimming and J lost 2 bases, with 8 bases between them.

V and J are TRBV5-4 and TRBJ2-5; D not resolved. The CDR3 length is 15 residues. Trimming cost V 0 bases and J 2 bases, with 11 bases left between them. Germline loops: CDR1 SGHNT, CDR2 YYREEE (reference sequence). In DNA form, the CDR3 reads TGTGCCAGCAGCTTGGGAACGCCGGTGCAAGAGACCCAGTACTTC. Translated, it gives CASSLGTPVQETQYF.

The CDR3 nucleotides are TGTGCCAGCAGCTTAGACAGGGCCGCCACCCGAGCTTTCTTT. It is translated as CASSLDRAATRAFF. This chain joins TRBV7-3 and TRBJ1-1; TRBD1 aligns across 7 bases. Germline trimming cut 2 bases from V and 10 bases from J; bases unmatched to any gene: 10. CDR1 is SGHTA, CDR2 FQGTGA, per germline. The CDR3 totals 14 residues.

The V and J genes are TRBV28 and TRBJ2-3; possibly TRBD2 for D (6 bases). Trimming took 3 bases from V and 0 from J, leaving 16 bases between them. Germline lookup yields CDR1 MDHEN and CDR2 SYDVKM. The CDR3 sequence is 17 residues long. For the CDR3, the DNA is TGTGCCAGCAGTTTGGGACTCACAACTTCTAGCACAGATACGCAGTATTTT. Protein product: CASSLGLTTSSTDTQYF.

The chain links TRBV4-1 to TRBJ2-7; D gene ambiguous. The CDR3 length is 14 residues. CDR1 MGHRA and CDR2 YSYEKL come from the germline V gene. Between the trimmed V and J ends, which lost 3 bases and 2 bases, there was a span of 11 bases. CDR3 in amino acids: CASSHETSTYEQYF. The DNA of the CDR3 is TGCGCCAGCAGCCACGAAACTTCGACCTACGAGCAGTACTTC.

The chain is built from TRBV19 and TRBJ2-4, with D perhaps TRBD2 (5 bases). The germline V gene has CDR1 LNHDA and CDR2 SQIVND (reference sequence). There are 13 residues in the CDR3. Trimming shortened V by 8 bases and J by 8 bases, and 16 bases separated the two germline ends. DNA for the CDR3: TGTGCCAGTGCATGGGGAGCAAGAGACATTCAGTACTTC. It specifies CASAWGARDIQYF.

The chain has TRBV18 and TRBJ2-1; TRBD2 agrees at 7 bases. The CDR3 length is 11 residues. Germline values: CDR1 KGHSH, CDR2 LQKENI. V dropped 5 bases and J dropped 13; count of bases not matched to a gene: 5. The CDR3: CASSKAGPQFF. In DNA, the CDR3 is TGTGCCAGCTCAAAAGCGGGACCCCAGTTCTTC.